One sample yielded the 10 T cell receptor beta chains listed below, sequenced in a study of OX40 agonist ivuxolimab in advanced cancers. The method was immunoSEQ multiplex PCR; TCRdb's version includes in-frame clones alone and lacks a portion of them. The data show 30,000 to 40,000 clones, roughly nine tenths seen once. Source: CD4+ or CD8+ T cells sorted from blood, taken in a trial of the OX40 agonist ivuxolimab. The receptors stem from an adult with an advanced solid tumor such as melanoma, head and neck, liver or kidney cancer.

The CDR3 loop is CASSLSLSEYEQYF. The CDR3 coding sequence is TGTGCCAGCAGCTTGAGCCTTAGCGAGTACGAGCAGTACTTC. The chain couples TRBV5-6 to TRBJ2-7; possibly TRBD2 for D (5 bases). Germline loops: CDR1 SGHDT, CDR2 YYEEEE. Between the trimmed V and J ends, which lost 1 base and 4 bases, there was a span of 12 bases. CDR3 size: 14 residues.

The V call is TRBV7-8, the J call TRBJ2-2, with D perhaps being TRBD1 or TRBD2 (5 bases each). V lost 0 bases and J 0 bases, leaving 11 bases between the germline ends. CDR3 length: 17 amino acids. The germline V gene encodes CDR1 SGHVS and CDR2 FQNEAQ. CDR3 coding DNA: TGTGCCAGCAGCTTAGCCCTCGGGACCGCGAACACCGGGGAGCTGTTTTTT. This sequence encodes CASSLALGTANTGELFF.

The chain uses TRBV6-5 and TRBJ2-7; D call uncertain. The CDR3 length is 13 residues. Germline V lookup: CDR1 MNHEY, CDR2 SVGAGI. Trimming took 5 bases from V and 0 from J, leaving 8 bases between them. The CDR3 DNA is TGTGCCAGCAGTCTAATGTCCTCCTACGAGCAGTACTTC. Its protein product is CASSLMSSYEQYF.

The chain links TRBV28 to TRBJ1-1; 7 bases align to TRBD1. CDR1 is MDHEN, CDR2 SYDVKM, per germline. V lost 5 bases to trimming and J lost 2 bases; unmatched junction nucleotides: 11. The CDR3 is 16 residues long. In DNA, the CDR3 is TGTGCCAGCAGTGGTCAGGGACAGCTATATAACACTGAAGCTTTCTTT. Residues: CASSGQGQLYNTEAFF. The whole variable domain, filled in from reference TRBV28 and TRBJ1-1, reads DVKVTQSSRYLVKRTGEKVFLECVQDMDHENMFWYRQDPGLGLRLIYFSYDVKMKEKGDIPEGYSVSREKKERFSLILESASTNQTSMYLCASSGQGQLYNTEAFFGQGTRLTVV.

This clone was detected once. The V call is TRBV28, the J call TRBJ1-2; 8 nucleotides align to TRBD1. Germline assignment: CDR1 MDHEN and CDR2 SYDVKM. The CDR3 extends over 13 amino acids. After removal of 2 bases from V and 4 bases from J, the junction contained 0 bases not matched to a gene. In DNA, the CDR3 is TGTGCCAGCAGTTTAGGACAGGGCTATGGCTACACCTTC. Translating gives CASSLGQGYGYTF.

To note about this clone: The junction differs from germline at one of its ends, possibly a read error. The V call is TRBV7-3, the J call TRBJ1-1; TRBD1 matches 7 bases. The CDR3 length is 16 residues. Per the germline V gene, CDR1 is SGHTA and CDR2 is FQGTGA. This chain's CDR3 is CASSITGVSGNTEAFF. CDR3 sequence (DNA): TGTGCCAGCAGCATAACAGGGGTCTCCGGGAACACTGAAGCTTTCTTT.

The chain combines TRBV19 with TRBJ2-7, with 7 bases that match TRBD2. Germline assignment: CDR1 LNHDA and CDR2 SQIVND (reference sequence). Trimming took 7 bases from V and 3 from J; bases not matched to a gene: 6. The CDR3 loop spans 13 amino acids. CDR3 in DNA: TGTGCCAGTACCCCGCGGGGGAGCTACGAGCAGTACTTC. Translating gives CASTPRGSYEQYF.

The gene calls are TRBV7-6 and TRBJ1-2; no reliable D call. V was clipped by 1 base and J by 0 bases, with 15 bases between them. Germline V CDR1 and CDR2: SGHVS, FNYEAQ. CDR3 length: 17 amino acids. The CDR3 DNA sequence: TGTGCCAGCAGCTTAGGAGCGAATCCTGGCCCTAACTATGGCTACACCTTC. This sequence encodes CASSLGANPGPNYGYTF. Full variable domain (remainder filled in from reference TRBV7-6 and TRBJ1-2): GAGVSQSPRYKVTKRGQDVALRCDPISGHVSLYWYRQALGQGPEFLTYFNYEAQQDKSGLPNDRFSAERPEGSISTLTIQRTEQRDSAMYRCASSLGANPGPNYGYTFGSGTRLTVV.

Comments on this clone: The final CDR3 position lacks the conserved phenylalanine or tryptophan, pointing to a likely read error. The DNA is omitted, as the CDR3 cannot be located on it reliably, and the CDR3 follows TCRdb's listing. The chain recombines TRBV5-4 with TRBJ1-1; TRBD1, as called in the table, went unchecked against the DNA. CDR1 is SGHNT and CDR2 is YYREEE in the germline V gene (reference sequence). The CDR3 comprises 12 residues, both ends counted. The CDR3 sequence is CASSPEGQPGSP.

The CDR3 nucleotides are TGTGCCAGCAGCTTACTAGGTGGCCCGGAGACCCAGTACTTC. Encoded protein: CASSLLGGPETQYF. The J gene is TRBJ2-5, the V gene TRBV7-3; D unclear. The germline CDR1 and CDR2 sequences are SGHTA and FQGTGA. Trimming took 2 bases from V and 5 from J, leaving 12 bases between them. CDR3 length: 14 residues.